Listed below are T cell receptor beta chains from one sample, sequenced in a study of cytomegalovirus exposure and HLA in healthy donors. Sequencing used immunoSEQ multiplex PCR; TCRdb keeps in-frame clones, though not all of them. The sample records 95,000 to 150,000 clones, around four fifths being singletons. Material: PBMCs. These receptors were collected from a man in his late teens or twenties in good health and CMV-seropositive. Both conserved end residues are part of each CDR3. Fields, in order: J gene, V gene, clone size, D gene, CDR3 DNA, CDR3 protein. D genes are given only for firm matches. Size values are once, few and many counts, or a class for expanded clones, and some rows have none.

>TRBJ2-7|TRBV7-9|-|-
TGTGCCAGCAGCTTAGTTGGCCTAGCACGGACCTACGAGCAGTACTTC
CASSLVGLARTYEQYF
>TRBJ2-5|TRBV5-6|-|-
TGTGCCAGCAGCTTGGTCGGTTCGGGTTTCCAAGAGACCCAGTACTTC
CASSLVGSGFQETQYF
>TRBJ2-3|TRBV11-2|-|TRBD2
TGTGCCAGCAGCCCTAGCGGGGGCGGGGATACGCAGTATTTT
CASSPSGGGDTQYF
>TRBJ2-7|TRBV2|-|-
TGTGCCAGCAGTGGCCCGGTAACCTACGAGCAGTACTTC
CASSGPVTYEQYF
>TRBJ1-2|TRBV4-1|-|-
TGCGCCAGCAGCCAAGAGACAGGAAACTATGGCTACACCTTC
CASSQETGNYGYTF
>TRBJ1-1|TRBV6-6|-|-
TGTGCCAGCAGGACAGGGAACACTGAAGCTTTCTTT
CASRTGNTEAFF
>TRBJ1-1|TRBV7-9|-|TRBD1
TGTGCCAGCAGCTTGGGGACAGGGAACACTGAAGCTTTCTTT
CASSLGTGNTEAFF
>TRBJ2-7|TRBV4-2|-|-
TGTGCCAGCAGCCAAGAGAAAGGGGGCTACGAGCAGTACTTC
CASSQEKGGYEQYF
>TRBJ2-1|TRBV11-2|-|-
TGTGCCAGCAGCGGACTGAGCTACAATGAGCAGTTCTTC
CASSGLSYNEQFF
>TRBJ1-2|TRBV4-1|few|-
TGCGCCAGCAGCCAAGATGGACAGTTTTATGGCTACACCTTC
CASSQDGQFYGYTF
>TRBJ2-1|TRBV14|once|-
TGTGCCAGCAGCCAAGACCAGGGAAGCTACAATGAGCAGTTCTTC
CASSQDQGSYNEQFF
>TRBJ2-1|TRBV19|-|TRBD1
TGTGCCAGTAGTATAGGACAGGGAAGGTGGACTGAGCAGTTCTTC
CASSIGQGRWTEQFF
>TRBJ1-4|TRBV4-2|once|-
TGTGCCAGCAGCCAAGATCAGGGCGGGATGGGAAAACTGTTTTTT
CASSQDQGGMGKLFF
>TRBJ2-3|TRBV7-8|-|TRBD2
TGTGCCAGCAGCTCCTCCTCTAGCGGGGGTTCCTTAAATACGCAGTATTTT
CASSSSSSGGSLNTQYF
>TRBJ1-2|TRBV6-5|-|-
TGTGCCAGCTTCGGGAAGGGCCAGAACTATGGCTACACCTTC
CASFGKGQNYGYTF
>TRBJ1-2|TRBV5-6|-|TRBD1
TGTGCCAGCAACACCGGGACAGGTATCTATGGCTACACCTTC
CASNTGTGIYGYTF
>TRBJ2-7|TRBV5-6|-|-
TGTGCCAGCGGTCCCGGAGGGCGGGAGCAGTACTTC
CASGPGGREQYF
>TRBJ2-1|TRBV10-3|-|TRBD2
TGTGCCATCAGTGATGTCGGGGGGATCTCCGACAATGAGCAGTTCTTC
CAISDVGGISDNEQFF
>TRBJ1-2|TRBV9|-|-
TGTGCCAGCAGCCGGAGGGCCAGCTATGGCTACACCTTC
CASSRRASYGYTF
>TRBJ2-7|TRBV27|-|TRBD2
TGTGCCACCGGGGGGACCTACGAGCAGTACTTC
CATGGTYEQYF
>TRBJ2-2|TRBV7-2|-|TRBD2
TGTGCCAGCAGCTTAAGCGGGGGGTCGAACACCGGGGAGCTGTTTTTT
CASSLSGGSNTGELFF
>TRBJ1-5|TRBV6-6|-|-
TGTGCCAGCAGCTACCTCAGGTGGGAGAGCAATCAGCCCCAGCATTTT
CASSYLRWESNQPQHF
>TRBJ2-7|TRBV7-9|-|-
TGTGCCAGCAGCTTATCGGGAGACTACGAGCAGTACTTC
CASSLSGDYEQYF
>TRBJ2-7|TRBV13|-|-
TGTGCCAGCAGCTCGTCTCAGGGGCCGGAGGACTACGAGCAGTACTTC
CASSSSQGPEDYEQYF
>TRBJ2-1|TRBV28|-|-
TGTGCCAGCAGTTTAATGTTGAGCTCCTACAATGAGCAGTTCTTC
CASSLMLSSYNEQFF
>TRBJ2-3|TRBV2|-|TRBD1
TGTGCCATTAACCGGGACAGAAGCACAGATACGCAGTATTTT
CAINRDRSTDTQYF
>TRBJ1-6|TRBV2|-|-
TGTGCCAGCAGTGATATCGATTCACCCCTCCACTTT
CASSDIDSPLHF
>TRBJ2-5|TRBV27|-|-
TGTGCCAGCACCCCTGTGGGGGGCCAAGAGACCCAGTACTTC
CASTPVGGQETQYF
>TRBJ2-1|TRBV5-6|-|-
TGTGCCAGCAAAAACGGGATATACAATGAGCAGTTCTTC
CASKNGIYNEQFF
>TRBJ2-7|TRBV6-1|-|-
TGTGCCAGCAGTCAGGGGGGCGAGCAGTACTTC
CASSQGGEQYF
>TRBJ1-1|TRBV15|-|-
TGTGCCACCAGCAGAGATCTGGGGGGGAACACTGAAGCTTTCTTT
CATSRDLGGNTEAFF
>TRBJ1-2|TRBV15|-|-
TGTGCCACATCCAGGGGCTTAGACTATGGCTACACCTTC
CATSRGLDYGYTF
>TRBJ2-2|TRBV12-5|-|-
TGTGCTAGTGGTTTTACTGACACCGGGGAGCTGTTTTTT
CASGFTDTGELFF
>TRBJ2-5|TRBV18|-|-
TGTGCCAGCTCACCCAGGAATCAAGAGACCCAGTACTTC
CASSPRNQETQYF
>TRBJ1-5|TRBV19|-|-
TGTGCCAGTAGAGCGACCGCTTATAGCAATCAGCCCCAGCATTTT
CASRATAYSNQPQHF
>TRBJ1-4|TRBV7-6|-|-
TGTGCCAGCAGCTCCTACAGGAGTTCTAATGAAAAACTGTTTTTT
CASSSYRSSNEKLFF
>TRBJ1-6|TRBV6-5|few|-
TGTGCCAGCAGTTACGAGGGAGCCTTGTATTCACCCCTCCACTTT
CASSYEGALYSPLHF
>TRBJ2-5|TRBV29-1|-|-
TGCAGCGTTCGGGGGGCTAAAGAGACCCAGTACTTC
CSVRGAKETQYF
>TRBJ1-4|TRBV6-6|-|TRBD1
TGTGCCAGCCTGGAACAGGGGTATGAAAAACTGTTTTTT
CASLEQGYEKLFF
>TRBJ2-5|TRBV19|-|-
TGTGCCAGTAGTATGTCGGGGTTGGAGACCCAGTACTTC
CASSMSGLETQYF
>TRBJ2-3|TRBV5-4|-|-
TGTGCCAGCAGCTTGCTCGGCACAGATACGCAGTATTTT
CASSLLGTDTQYF
>TRBJ1-1|TRBV6-5|-|-
TGTGCCAGCAGTCCCAGGGGAAGTGGCGCTGAAGCTTTCTTT
CASSPRGSGAEAFF
>TRBJ2-7|TRBV5-6|-|TRBD2
TGTGCCAGCAGCTCCGCCGGCGGGGGGCGCTACGAGCAGTACTTC
CASSSAGGGRYEQYF
>TRBJ2-1|TRBV10-3|-|TRBD2
TGTGCCATCAGTGAAAGGCTAGCGGGGGGGCCGGATGAGCAGTTCTTC
CAISERLAGGPDEQFF
>TRBJ2-7|TRBV29-1|-|-
TGCAGCGTTTATACCGGGACATCCAGTTACGAGCAGTACTTC
CSVYTGTSSYEQYF
>TRBJ2-1|TRBV6-4|-|TRBD2
TGTGCCAGCAGTGTCAGTACTAGCGGGGGGCACAATGAGCAGTTCTTC
CASSVSTSGGHNEQFF
>TRBJ2-1|TRBV27|-|-
TGTGCCAGCAGTTTATCGTACGGGGTCTACAATGAGCAGTTCTTC
CASSLSYGVYNEQFF
>TRBJ2-3|TRBV2|-|-
TGTGCCAGCACCCTCTTAGATACGCAGTATTTT
CASTLLDTQYF
>TRBJ2-2|TRBV7-9|-|TRBD2
TGTGCCAGCAGCTTAACGAGGGCTAGCGGGGGTCCCGGGGAGCTGTTTTTT
CASSLTRASGGPGELFF
>TRBJ2-4|TRBV11-3|-|-
TGTGCCAGCAGCTCCCCCGCAGTAGCCAAAAACATTCAGTACTTC
CASSSPAVAKNIQYF
>TRBJ2-3|TRBV18|-|-
TGTGCCAGCTCATGGGGCAGGTCGACAGATACGCAGTATTTT
CASSWGRSTDTQYF
>TRBJ2-3|TRBV5-5|-|TRBD2
TGTGCCAGCAGCTTTGCGGGGGGTGACACAGATACGCAGTATTTT
CASSFAGGDTDTQYF